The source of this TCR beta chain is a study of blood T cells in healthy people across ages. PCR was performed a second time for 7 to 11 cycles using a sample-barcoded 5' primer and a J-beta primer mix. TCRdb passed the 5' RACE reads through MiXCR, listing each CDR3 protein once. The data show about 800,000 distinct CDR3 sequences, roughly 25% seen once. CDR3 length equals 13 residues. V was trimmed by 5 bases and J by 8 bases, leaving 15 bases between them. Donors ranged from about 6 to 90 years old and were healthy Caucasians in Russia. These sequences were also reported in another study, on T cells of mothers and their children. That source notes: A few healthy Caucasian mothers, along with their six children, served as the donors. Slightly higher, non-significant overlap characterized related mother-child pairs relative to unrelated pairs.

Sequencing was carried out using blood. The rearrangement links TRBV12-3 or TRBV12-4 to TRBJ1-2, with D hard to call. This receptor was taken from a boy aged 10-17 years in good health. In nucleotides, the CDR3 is TGTGCCAGCAGTCCCTCGGACGGGAGGGGCTACACCTTC. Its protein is CASSPSDGRGYTF.